This paragraph reports one TCR beta chain. The target antigen is unknown. The data were obtained in a study of blood T cells in healthy people across ages. The CDR3 has 13 residues. Germline CDR1 is KGHSH and CDR2 is LQKENI. The ends were cut back, 3 bases at V and 8 bases at J, with 11 bases in the middle. Primers used in a second PCR of roughly 6 to 11 cycles were a sample-barcoded 5' primer and a J-beta primer mix. TCRdb itself ran the 5' RACE reads through MiXCR, one entry per CDR3 protein. The sample lists over 1,500,000 distinct CDR3 sequences; roughly two fifths were seen once. Findings of the study overall: A strong correlation was found between TCR beta diversity and the percentage of naive T cells.

This clonotype was sampled from a human donor in good health. Material for sequencing was blood. The genes are TRBV18 and TRBJ1-5; tentatively, D is TRBD1 (5 bases). CDR3: CASSPAGKEPQHF. CDR3 bases: TGTGCCAGCTCACCGGCAGGGAAGGAGCCCCAGCATTTT.